The present T cell receptor beta chain was sequenced within a study of monozygotic twins with cystic fibrosis. Sequencing was performed with immunoSEQ multiplex PCR; in TCRdb, only in-frame clones are kept and a portion is missing. The profile shows 35,000 or so clones, 84% of them singletons. This CDR3 is 14 amino acids long. V lost 2 bases and J 8 bases, leaving 13 bases between the germline ends. From germline, CDR1 is SGHTS and CDR2 YDEGEE. The material sequenced was blood. The J gene is TRBJ1-4, the V gene TRBV5-8, with D perhaps matching TRBD1 (5 bases). The receptor comes from a girl aged 2 to 9 with cystic fibrosis. CDR3 loop: CASSFGLGGEKLFF. The CDR3 nucleotides read TGTGCCAGCAGCTTTGGGCTCGGGGGGGAAAAACTGTTTTTT.